This T cell receptor beta chain appears in the sequencing data of a study of technical replicates of blood from a handful of donors (dated by TCRdb to about 2017). The germline V gene yields SGHTA for CDR1 and FQGNSA for CDR2. V ends up 5 bases short and J 0 bases short, with an unmatched junction base count of 3. The CDR3 measures 14 amino acids from cysteine to phenylalanine. The DNA shown is the 42-base CDR3, in frame from base 1. Receptor libraries were prepared by the immunoSEQ multiplex PCR assay. TCRdb limited this immuneACCESS table to in-frame rearrangements with V and J called. A share of clones is missing; checked studies link under half to unresolved V genes, and the rest is unexplained. The sample has 53,000 or so clones on record, roughly 93% of them singletons. Approximately 4% of the sample comes from the top ten. Comments on this clone: Its antigen is unknown. Base qualities were left out, and no much larger clone turns up one base away.

This TCR was recovered from a human donor in good health. Some clones in this sample may be carry-over from other donors' samples. The sample comprised PBMCs. The chain was built from TRBV7-2 and TRBJ1-1; the central 7 bases match TRBD1. The CDR3 protein: CASSQGQLNTEAFF. Here is the DNA: TGTGCCAGCAGCCAGGGACAGCTGAACACTGAAGCTTTCTTT.